The 8 T cell receptor beta chains given below trace back to one sample, sequenced in a study of T-cell memory formation after mild COVID-19. TCRdb processed the 5' RACE reads anew with MiXCR; each CDR3 protein has one entry. This table has 110,000 to 150,000 distinct CDR3 sequences, 20% to 25% appearing once. What was sequenced was PBMCs or a T cell subset sorted from them (not recorded which). Receptor source: an adult woman who had mild COVID-19 (a few samples of this study predate the infection). Cell type and time point are not known.

The CDR3 loop is CASSLARLAGGAYNEQFF. Here the CDR3 DNA reads TGTGCCAGCAGCTTAGCCAGACTAGCGGGAGGGGCGTACAATGAGCAGTTCTTC. This rearrangement joins TRBV7-9 to TRBJ2-1, with 14 positions matching TRBD2. The CDR3 is made up of 18 amino acids. From germline, CDR1 is SEHNR and CDR2 FQNEAQ (reference sequence). J was trimmed by 4 bases and V by 0 bases; bases with no gene match: 5.

This clonotype turned up a few times. A read error may account for a junction end that differs from germline. The chain employs TRBV7-9 and TRBJ1-5; the D gene is possibly TRBD1 (6 bases). The CDR3 contains 14 residues. Germline V lookup: CDR1 SEHNR, CDR2 FQNEAQ (reference sequence). CDR3 DNA sequence: TGTGCCAGCAGCTGGTCGGGGGCTTTTCAGGCCCAGCATTTT. Encoded protein: CASSWSGAFQAQHF.

J is TRBJ2-5 and V is TRBV29-1, with a possible D match to TRBD2 (6 bases). From germline, CDR1 is SQVTM and CDR2 ANQGSEA. There are 14 residues in the CDR3. V lost 0 bases and J lost 0, with 8 bases in between. For the CDR3, the DNA is TGCAGCGTTGAAGAGGAGGGAGACCAAGAGACCCAGTACTTC. It yields the protein CSVEEEGDQETQYF.

V is TRBV6-5 and J is TRBJ2-7, with D uncertain. The V gene's germline CDR1 is MNHEY and CDR2 SVGAGI. V dropped 0 bases and J dropped 2 bases, with 5 bases sitting between them. There are 13 residues in the CDR3. CDR3 nucleotide sequence: TGTGCCAGCAGTTACTCGAGTACCTACGAGCAGTACTTC. Translating gives CASSYSSTYEQYF.

V is TRBV4-1 and J is TRBJ1-6; 7 nucleotides align to TRBD1. CDR1 and CDR2 from the germline V gene are MGHRA and YSYEKL. V was pared by 4 bases and J by 8 bases, with 5 bases of the junction left unmatched. The CDR3 has 14 amino acids. CDR3 in DNA: TGCGCCAGCAGCCCGGACAGGTTATATTCACCCCTCCACTTT. It translates to CASSPDRLYSPLHF.

J is TRBJ2-3 and V is TRBV9; D is unresolved. Per the germline V gene, CDR1 is SGDLS and CDR2 is YYNGEE. V dropped 4 bases and J dropped 0 bases, with 9 bases sitting between them. This CDR3 spans 14 amino acids. Here the CDR3 DNA reads TGTGCCAGCAGCCGTGCGGCTAGCACAGATACGCAGTATTTT. This sequence encodes CASSRAASTDTQYF.

The chain is built from TRBV10-3 and TRBJ2-7; D remains unclear. Trimming left V 3 bases short and J 5 bases short, with 8 bases between. The CDR3 spans 12 residues. Germline V gene data show CDR1 as ENHRY and CDR2 as SYGVKD. The DNA of the CDR3 is TGTGCCATCAGTGACTATCGCCACGAGCAGTACTTC. It encodes CAISDYRHEQYF.

This clonotype was counted only a few times. The gene calls are TRBV2 and TRBJ2-3; 9 positions match TRBD1. Trimming removed 9 bases from V and 3 bases from J; junction bases left unmatched: 4. Germline V gives CDR1 SNHLY, CDR2 FYNNEI. The CDR3 totals 13 residues. The CDR3, as DNA: TGTGCCAGACTAGGGACAGGGACAGATACGCAGTATTTT. This codes for CARLGTGTDTQYF.